Following are 14 T cell receptor beta chains from one sample sequenced in a study of neurological immune-mediated disorders. From the 5' RACE reads, TCRdb called clonotypes with MiXCR, one entry per CDR3 protein. The sample holds approximately 16,000 distinct CDR3 sequences, around 9% seen once. The sample consisted of CD8+ T cells from blood. These receptors were taken from a man aged 45 to 65 in good health.

This clonotype has ten or more counts. V gene TRBV28 combines with J gene TRBJ2-7; a weak D match, TRBD2 (6 bases). Germline values: CDR1 MDHEN, CDR2 SYDVKM. The length of the CDR3 is 14 residues. The V end was cut by 3 bases, the J end by 4 bases, with 13 bases between. CDR3 in amino acids: CASSFQDYLYEQYF. The DNA of the CDR3 is TGTGCCAGCAGTTTCCAGGACTACCTATACGAGCAGTACTTC.

The table lists this clonotype with many counts. V is TRBV28 and J is TRBJ1-5; TRBD1 is a possible D gene (5 bases). The CDR3 is 15 amino acids. V was trimmed by 5 bases and J by 6 bases, leaving 17 bases between them. CDR1 and CDR2 (germline): MDHEN, SYDVKM. CDR3: CASSPLVNRRQPQHF. CDR3 coding DNA: TGTGCCAGCAGTCCTTTGGTGAACAGGCGTCAGCCCCAGCATTTT.

This clonotype was counted at least ten times. The chain combines TRBV6-2 or TRBV6-3 with TRBJ2-7; 7 bases are a match to TRBD1. CDR1 and CDR2 (germline): MNHEY, SVGEGT. The CDR3 spans 13 residues. After removal of 2 bases from V and 2 bases from J, the junction contained 0 bases not matched to a gene. The CDR3 DNA is TGTGCCAGCAGTTACAGGGGGCCCTACGAGCAGTACTTC. Amino acid sequence: CASSYRGPYEQYF.

This clonotype was seen repeatedly, ten times or more. The chain is built from TRBV3-1 and TRBJ1-4, with a weak D call TRBD1 (5 bases). CDR1 and CDR2 from the germline V gene are LGHDT and YNNKEL (reference sequence). V was clipped by 0 bases and J by 4 bases, with 18 bases between them. This CDR3 is built from 18 residues. This chain's CDR3 is CASSQDGAPTADNEKLFF. The CDR3 nucleotides read TGTGCCAGCAGCCAAGATGGGGCCCCGACAGCCGATAATGAAAAACTGTTTTTT. Full variable domain (missing parts from reference TRBV3-1 and TRBJ1-4): DTAVSQTPKYLVTQMGNDKSIKCEQNLGHDTMYWYKQDSKKFLKIMFSYNNKELIINETVPNRFSPKSPDKAHLNLHINSLELGDSAVYFCASSQDGAPTADNEKLFFGSGTQLSVL.

The chain is built from TRBV6-4 and TRBJ2-1; D possibly corresponds to TRBD2 (6 bases). Germline values: CDR1 MRHNA, CDR2 SNTAGT. The CDR3 spans 15 residues. V lost 3 bases and J 0 bases, leaving 9 bases between the germline ends. CDR3 bases: TGTGCCAGCAGTGATGGGGGGAGCTCCTACAATGAGCAGTTCTTC. It codes for CASSDGGSSYNEQFF.

This clonotype has a count of ten or more. J is TRBJ2-5 and V is TRBV11-1, with TRBD1 identical over 7 bases. Germline V gene sequence: CDR1 SGHAT, CDR2 FQDESV (reference sequence). Germline trimming cut 7 bases from V and 5 bases from J; bases unmatched to any gene: 16. CDR3 length: 16 amino acids. In DNA form, the CDR3 reads TGTGCCAGCACCCCTCAGACAGGGTCCTCACTGGAGACCCAGTACTTC. Its translation: CASTPQTGSSLETQYF.

This clonotype was picked up many times. The chain links TRBV20-1 to TRBJ2-7; D is ambiguous. Germline V gene data show CDR1 as DFQATT and CDR2 as SNEGSKA (reference sequence). This CDR3 spans 14 amino acids. The ends were cut back, 3 bases at V and 7 bases at J, with 19 bases in the middle. The CDR3 here is CSARAEENRPEQYF. DNA for the CDR3: TGCAGTGCTAGGGCAGAGGAAAACCGGCCGGAGCAGTACTTC.

Ten or more counts support this clonotype. The CDR3 spells CASSFGAGLFYEQYF. CDR3 nucleotide sequence: TGTGCCAGCAGCTTCGGGGCAGGCTTATTTTACGAGCAGTACTTC. This chain joins TRBV7-9 and TRBJ2-7, with D perhaps given as TRBD1 or TRBD2 (5 bases each). The CDR3 loop spans 15 amino acids. Germline values: CDR1 SEHNR, CDR2 FQNEAQ (reference sequence). Trimming left V 3 bases short and J 4 bases short, with 16 bases between.

This clonotype was counted at least ten times. The chain joins TRBV11-2 to TRBJ2-5; TRBD1 agrees at 10 bases. Germline loops: CDR1 SGHAT, CDR2 FQNNGV. V lost 4 bases, J lost 1 base, and 3 bases stayed unmatched. This CDR3 has 15 amino acids. CDR3 in DNA: TGTGCCAGCAGCTCCCGGACAGGGGGCCAAGAGACCCAGTACTTC. This translates into CASSSRTGGQETQYF.

This clonotype was recorded many times. This chain uses TRBV6-2 or TRBV6-3 with TRBJ2-7; the match to TRBD2 covers 7 bases. Germline CDR1 and CDR2: MNHEY and SVGEGT. V was clipped by 6 bases and J by 2 bases; unmatched bases: 16. The CDR3 covers 17 residues. DNA of the CDR3: TGTGCCAGCAGAACACCCGGGGGGAGTAGCGCAACCTACGAGCAGTACTTC. Protein sequence: CASRTPGGSSATYEQYF.

This clonotype was recorded many times. The chain is built from TRBV4-3 and TRBJ2-1; TRBD1 aligns across 10 bases. J was trimmed by 6 bases and V by 4 bases; bases with no gene match: 0. The germline V gene encodes CDR1 LGHNA and CDR2 YSLEER. This CDR3 comprises 13 residues. In DNA form, the CDR3 reads TGCGCCAGCAGCCGGACAGGGGGCAATGAGCAGTTCTTC. Amino acids: CASSRTGGNEQFF.

This clonotype is termed medium-sized. The chain uses TRBV5-1 and TRBJ2-3; D perhaps matches TRBD2 (5 bases). V was cut by 2 bases and J by 1 base, with 14 bases left in between. CDR3 length: 16 amino acids. CDR1 is SGHRS, CDR2 YFSETQ, per germline. This CDR3 reads CASSLRLAAGTDTQYF. The DNA for the CDR3 is TGCGCCAGCAGCTTACGGCTAGCTGCGGGCACAGATACGCAGTATTTT.

The table lists this clonotype with many counts. The rearrangement links TRBV28 to TRBJ2-1, with D tentatively TRBD1 (6 bases). This CDR3 comprises 16 residues. V was trimmed by 4 bases and J by 3 bases, leaving 16 bases between them. Germline lookup yields CDR1 MDHEN and CDR2 SYDVKM. The CDR3 nucleotides read TGTGCCAGCAGTTCGCTACAAGGACAGCTCTACAATGAGCAGTTCTTC. This translates into CASSSLQGQLYNEQFF. The whole variable domain, filled in from reference TRBV28 and TRBJ2-1, reads DVKVTQSSRYLVKRTGEKVFLECVQDMDHENMFWYRQDPGLGLRLIYFSYDVKMKEKGDIPEGYSVSREKKERFSLILESASTNQTSMYLCASSSLQGQLYNEQFFGPGTRLTVL.

This clonotype was seen ten or more times. The chain combines TRBV10-3 with TRBJ1-1; D call uncertain. The CDR3 has 12 residues. Trimming removed 3 bases from V and 5 bases from J, with 7 bases in between. CDR1 ENHRY and CDR2 SYGVKD come from the germline V gene. The DNA of the CDR3 is TGTGCCATCAGTGACCGGGGTACTGAAGCTTTCTTT. It is translated as CAISDRGTEAFF.